This T cell receptor (beta chain) is drawn from a study of CD8+ T cells in alopecia areata. Study-level information: Tofacitinib ran 6 to 18 months, followed by 6 months off drug. Study findings and constraints: A single nonresponder leaves the baseline CD8+ expansion link to response uncertain. Among the top 100, expanded CD8+ clones, as well as scalp clonality, were significantly decreased by tofacitinib.

As the sequencing template, cDNA was produced by extracting RNA and reverse transcribing it. Sequencing was performed with immunoSEQ multiplex PCR; in TCRdb, only in-frame clones are kept and a portion is missing. The sample has some 200,000 clones; 40% to 45% are singletons. The CDR3 is 11 residues long. Germline CDR1 reads GTSNPN; CDR2 reads SVGIG (reference sequence). V was pared by 0 bases and J by 4 bases, with 4 bases between. Turning to this clone: Its antigen is still unknown. Other DNA sequences in this sample translate to the same CDR3.

Treatment denoted: oral pan-JAK inhibitor, 5-10 mg twice daily. Lesional scalp punch biopsies and peripheral blood came from alopecia areata patients. The sequence came from a human donor with alopecia areata. The chain joins TRBV30 to TRBJ2-7; D ambiguous. The sequencing used CD4+ T cells sorted from blood, collected around week 37, from a patient treated with tofacitinib. The CDR3 protein is CAWSVLYEQYF. The CDR3 coding sequence is TGTGCCTGGAGTGTACTGTACGAGCAGTACTTC.